This note documents a single T cell receptor beta chain sequence. Antigen specificity is unknown. PCR primers comprised 60 Vbeta and 13 Jbeta primers. Measured with immunoSEQ multiplex PCR; TCRdb has only the in-frame clones, and not every one. The sample shows 120,000 or so clones, about four fifths of them seen only once. This sample was included in a study of cytomegalovirus exposure and HLA in healthy donors. Study results and caveats: The likely origin of a cluster of highly shared sequence variants was a sequencing artifact.

The donors gave bone marrow, and they were healthy. There are 18 residues in the CDR3. The receptor comes from a woman in her forties or fifties in good health and CMV-seropositive. The source material was PBMCs. The genes are TRBV21-1 and TRBJ2-7; TRBD1, the table's D call, lacks a check against the DNA. TRBV21-1 is reported as a pseudogene. CDR3 in amino acids: CASSKERTGVTSSYEQYF. The CDR3 nucleotides are TGTGCCAGCAGCAAAGAGAGGACAGGGGTCACGAGCTCCTACGAGCAGTACTTC.